This T cell receptor beta chain was observed in a study of identical twins. Study conclusions and caveats: Twins shared beta out-of-frame sequences in excess, but this excess was weaker.

This clonotype was counted only a few times. The antigen is undetermined. TCRdb reprocessed the 5' RACE reads via MiXCR and lists one record per CDR3 protein. There are some 1,700,000 distinct CDR3 sequences in the sample; roughly a third occur only once, and about 0.27% lies in the top ten. Trimming took off 0 bases at V and 4 bases at J, with 14 bases between the two ends. The CDR3 runs to 16 residues. In germline, CDR1 is SGHDN, CDR2 FVKESK. The clonotype originates from a newborn girl in good health. V is TRBV14 and J is TRBJ2-3; D might be TRBD1 or TRBD2, each matching 7 bases. The specimen was cord blood. The CDR3 sequence is CASSQEARGRADTQYF. CDR3 nucleotides: TGTGCCAGCAGCCAAGAAGCCAGGGGGAGGGCAGATACGCAGTATTTT.